This is a list of T cell receptor beta chains from one sample in a study of response to subunit inactivated influenza vaccine. MiXCR, run by TCRdb on the RT-PCR reads, gives a single entry per CDR3 protein. The table records some 500,000 distinct CDR3 sequences, 25% of them present only once. The sample here was CD4+ T cells sorted from PBMCs, taken 4 to 6 days after vaccination. These receptors came from a man aged 50 to 59 who received an inactivated influenza vaccine. Both conserved end residues are part of each CDR3. D genes are given only for firm matches. Some rows have no size entry. The others give once, few or many, or a class for an expanded clone.

d_gene	v_gene	abundance	CDR3aa
.	TRBV12-3/TRBV12-4	few	CASGTSSYNEQFF
.	TRBV5-1	.	CASSLETASRNSPLHF
.	TRBV6-1	few	CASSAYLTDTFYQPQHF
.	TRBV6-1	few	CASSRPGSYEQYF
.	TRBV9	few	CASSPAGPSYNEQFF
.	TRBV5-5	few	CASSFDTGTGTYEQYF
.	TRBV20-1	many	CSARLWETQYF
.	TRBV4-3	.	CASSQYFGNQPQHF
TRBD1	TRBV2	.	CASNGQGINEQYF
.	TRBV12-3/TRBV12-4	.	CASSPGQPQGTEAFF
TRBD1	TRBV6-5	.	CASSYRDRGIYEQYF
.	TRBV20-1	few	CSAPAQGSNEKLFF
TRBD2	TRBV18	many	CASSPRSGVYEQYF
TRBD2	TRBV5-1	few	CASSRLAGGIDTQYF
.	TRBV15	.	CATSGGPDSGNTIYF
.	TRBV20-1	few	CSAKRPPERDTQYF
TRBD1	TRBV7-9	.	CASSQQGTGRNIQYF
.	TRBV28	.	CASSLQGSDEQYF
.	TRBV5-1	once	CASSRGQYGNEKLFF
.	TRBV21-1	.	CASSISGRTQETQYF
TRBD2	TRBV6-2/TRBV6-3	once	CASSYRREGTGELFF
TRBD2	TRBV5-1	few	CASSISGMNSYEQYF